A single T cell receptor (beta chain) is shown here with its context. No cell sorting was done before RNA was extracted from the tissue. The sample comes from a study of tumor and adjacent non-tumor tissue in lung cancer. Overall study context: Patients comprised some eleven adenocarcinoma, a couple of squamous cell carcinoma and 1 small cell lung cancer.

TCRbeta libraries were built with three rounds of nested PCR, modified from ARM-PCR. MiXCR, applied by TCRdb to the multiplex PCR reads, yields one record per CDR3 protein. The sample has 200,000 to 250,000 distinct CDR3 sequences, about 76% seen once. Deletions cut 10 bases from V and 0 bases from J, with 16 bases between. This CDR3 is built from 14 residues. Germline-derived CDR1 and CDR2 are MNHEY and SVGAGI. The TCR was taken from a man aged 55 to 69 with non-small cell lung cancer. This rearrangement joins TRBV6-5 to TRBJ2-7; D gene ambiguous. The sequencing input was lung tumor tissue. CDR3 in DNA: TGTGCCATTAGAAAGACGGTTAGCTCCTACGAGCAGTACTTC. Its protein is CAIRKTVSSYEQYF.